The clone carrying this TCR beta chain occurred many times. Its antigen remains unidentified. Per the germline V gene, CDR1 is GTSNPN and CDR2 is SVGIG (reference sequence). Trimming removed 0 bases at V and 4 bases at J, with 15 bases between. The length of the CDR3 is 15 residues. The data were taken from a study of T cells in Graves' hyperthyroidism and ophthalmopathy. Study at large: Sampling of peripheral blood happened at initial diagnosis, prior to any treatment. The study, taken as a whole, reports: A median roughly six months before onset, the model predicted ophthalmopathy.

Researchers defined stable Graves' hyperthyroidism as no ophthalmopathy progression within 18 months. Exclusions: uncontrolled infection, other autoimmune disease, pregnancy, lactation. From RNA transcripts, TCR beta CDR3 regions were amplified. TCR CDR3 underwent first-round RT-PCR with the HTBI primer set. In TCRdb, the multiplex PCR reads were re-called with MiXCR into one record per CDR3 protein. The data show some 180,000 distinct CDR3 sequences, approximately 16% seen once. The source of this sequence is a woman between 50 and 59 years old with Graves' hyperthyroidism. The sequenced sample was blood. The V and J genes are TRBV30 and TRBJ1-1; D unresolved. The CDR3 is CAWSVISPGSTEAFF. The DNA for the CDR3 is TGTGCCTGGAGTGTAATTTCGCCCGGAAGCACTGAAGCTTTCTTT.